This TCR beta chain derives from a study of siplizumab effects on memory and regulatory T cells (dated by TCRdb to about 2019). In the study overall: The study looked at the effect of siplizumab, an anti-CD2 antibody, on alloreactive T-cell subsets in allogeneic mixed lymphocyte reactions made from human PBMCs. Study-wide conclusions, independent of this receptor: The cumulative frequency of alloreactive sequences that could be traced back to unstimulated CD4+ memory T cells was significantly reduced by siplizumab. Whether proliferating Tregs from siplizumab cultures actually had suppressive function was not functionally confirmed. Sequences below about 10^-5 frequency were poorly captured, so only a minor fraction of alloreactive clones could be mapped to unstimulated subsets. Greater diversity appeared to be present in unstimulated naive T cells than in memory T cells, and a substantial contribution to the alloresponse seemed to be made by naive cells. About 75-97% of proliferating CD4+ or CD8+ clones could not be given a naive or memory phenotype. Of the alloreactive CD4+ clones that could be mapped, the Treg-derived share averaged roughly 69% with siplizumab compared with around 25% in control reactions.

The method behind the library was the immunoSEQ multiplex PCR assay. The deep sequencing platform assayed 90,000 to 100,000 TCR templates per sample. Genomic DNA extracted from sorted T cells was the material used for TCRbeta CDR3 sequencing. The authors' analysis ran thus. The R programming language was used for clonal analysis of TCRbeta CDR3 data. Comparing unstimulated samples against CFSE-low samples taken after the reaction was how alloreactive CD4+ and CD8+ clones were defined. By matching sequences to the repertoires of sorted unstimulated Treg and non-Treg cells, each alloreactive CD4+ clone was assigned a regulatory or non-regulatory origin. Not all clones reach the TCRdb copy of this immuneACCESS table, which keeps in-frame sequences only. Checked studies attribute under half of the gap to unresolved V genes and leave the rest unexplained. V and J calls and clone size are given by that table; D and trimming were obtained from the DNA. The sample table lists 100,000 or so clones, around 94% of them with a count of one. The top ten constitute roughly 1.3% of the sample.

As regards this clone: No antigen is known for it. No base quality information exists; no much larger clone differs at one position.

Sorted unstimulated T cells and proliferating T cells recovered from mixed lymphocyte reactions underwent TCRbeta CDR3 sequencing. Fresh whole blood from around 10 HLA-typed healthy donors was used as the source from which PBMCs were isolated. To map where alloreactive clones came from, CD4+ non-regulatory T cells in the unstimulated state were FACS-sorted. From cysteine to phenylalanine, the CDR3 is 15 amino acids long. Only the CDR3 DNA stays, 45 bases, in frame from base 1. The germline V gene supplies CDR1 MNHNS and CDR2 SASEGT. Relative to germline, V is 3 bases shorter and J is 6 bases shorter, with 17 bases between their ends.

The sequence derives from a human donor in good health. This sequence uses TRBV6-1 and TRBJ1-2; the D gene is perhaps TRBD1, on 5 matching bases. Sequenced input: non-Treg CD4+ T cells sorted from blood. Taken with the paper, the label for cell subset or site translates to: FACS-sorted unstimulated CD4+ non-regulatory T cells. This receptor has the CDR3 CASSDPRGASDGYTF. The nucleotide sequence reads as follows: TGTGCCAGCAGTGACCCTAGGGGTGCGTCGGATGGCTACACCTTC.